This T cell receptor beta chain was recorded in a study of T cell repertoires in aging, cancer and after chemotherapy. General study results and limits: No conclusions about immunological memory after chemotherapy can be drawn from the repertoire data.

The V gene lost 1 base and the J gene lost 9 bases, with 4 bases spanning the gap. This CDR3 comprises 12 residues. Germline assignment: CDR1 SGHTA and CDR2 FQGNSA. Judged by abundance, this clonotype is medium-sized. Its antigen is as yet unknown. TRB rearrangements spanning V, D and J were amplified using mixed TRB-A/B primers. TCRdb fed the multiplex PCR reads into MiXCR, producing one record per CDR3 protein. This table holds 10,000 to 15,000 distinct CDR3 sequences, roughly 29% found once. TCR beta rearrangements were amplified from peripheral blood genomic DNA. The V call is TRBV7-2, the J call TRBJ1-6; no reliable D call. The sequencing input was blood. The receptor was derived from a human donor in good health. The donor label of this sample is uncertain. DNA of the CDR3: TGTGCCAGCAGCTTAGTGCCTTCACCCCTCCACTTT. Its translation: CASSLVPSPLHF.